Listed here are 22 T cell receptor beta chains from one sample, sequenced in a study of blood T cells in healthy people across ages. A second PCR of about 7 to 12 cycles used a sample-barcoded 5' primer and a J-beta primer mix. TCRdb recomputed calls from the 5' RACE reads with MiXCR, one row per CDR3 protein. This sample has 1.5 million to 2 million distinct CDR3 sequences; roughly 30% occur once, and the top ten carry less than 9.5%. The specimen sequenced was blood. Receptors were obtained from a woman aged 30 to 39 in good health.

This clonotype was counted a few times. The chain is built from TRBV5-1 and TRBJ2-1; 16 bases fit TRBD2. The trim removed 4 bases at V and 8 bases at J, leaving 9 bases unmatched. Germline lookup yields CDR1 SGHRS and CDR2 YFSETQ. This CDR3 has 17 amino acids. DNA for the CDR3: TGCGCCAGCAGCCGGGGACTAGCGGGAGGGAAAGTGGATGAGCAGTTCTTC. It codes for CASSRGLAGGKVDEQFF.

This clonotype came up a few times. This chain uses TRBV25-1 with TRBJ2-2; weak D call: TRBD2 (6 bases). Germline V CDR1 and CDR2: MGHDK, SYGVNS. V shed 6 bases and J shed 8 bases, with 16 bases lying between them. The CDR3 has 14 residues. The CDR3 sequence: CASRNVGGSGELFF. CDR3 DNA: TGTGCCAGCAGGAACGTCGGGGGATCTGGGGAGCTGTTTTTT.

This clonotype showed up just once. A junction end diverges from the germline sequence, so it may reflect a read error. J is TRBJ2-1 and V is TRBV12-3 or TRBV12-4, with 7 nucleotides matching TRBD2. CDR3 size: 14 residues. This CDR3 is CASRDGTKRNERFF. In DNA form, the CDR3 reads TGTGCCAGCAGGGACGGGACTAAAAGGAATGAGCGGTTCTTC.

This clonotype was detected a few times. CDR3 sequence (DNA): TGTGCCAGCAGCTCGGGGCTCTGGAACACTGAAGCTTTCTTT. It encodes CASSSGLWNTEAFF. The J gene is TRBJ1-1, the V gene TRBV5-8; TRBD1 might be the D (5 bases). The CDR3 totals 14 residues. V lost 3 bases, J lost 1 base, and 10 bases lay in between. Germline loops: CDR1 SGHTS, CDR2 YDEGEE.

The CDR3, as DNA: TGCAGTGCTAGATTGGCCGGGACAGACTATGGCTACACCTTC. Amino acid sequence: CSARLAGTDYGYTF. The gene calls are TRBV20-1 and TRBJ1-2; TRBD1 matches at 7 bases. This CDR3 has 14 residues. The germline V gene encodes CDR1 DFQATT and CDR2 SNEGSKA (reference sequence). Unmatched junction bases numbered 6, after V lost 2 bases and J lost 3 bases.

V usage is TRBV27 and J usage is TRBJ2-3; 9 bases line up with TRBD1. The CDR3 sequence is 15 residues long. CDR1 and CDR2 (germline): MNHEY, SMNVEV (reference sequence). The trim removed 5 bases at V and 6 bases at J, leaving 9 bases unmatched. CDR3 loop: CASSIAGTGLDTQYF. The DNA of the CDR3 is TGTGCCAGCAGTATAGCCGGGACAGGGCTGGATACGCAGTATTTT.

This clonotype was detected ten times or more. This chain connects TRBV29-1 to TRBJ2-3; 8 nucleotides line up with TRBD1. This CDR3 comprises 13 residues. Germline V gene sequence: CDR1 SQVTM, CDR2 ANQGSEA. J was trimmed by 5 bases and V by 7 bases; bases with no gene match: 8. The CDR3 sequence is CSATGTGEDTQYF. CDR3 DNA sequence: TGCAGCGCTACCGGGACAGGAGAAGATACGCAGTATTTT.

The table lists this clonotype with a few counts. The rearrangement uses TRBV4-3 and TRBJ2-3, with 8 bases identical to TRBD2. The CDR3 is 16 amino acids. Germline assignment: CDR1 LGHNA and CDR2 YSLEER. The V segment lost 1 base and the J segment 6 bases; nucleotides outside the gene matches: 9. CDR3 amino acids: CASSQVLAGGSDTQYF. For the CDR3, the DNA is TGCGCCAGCAGCCAAGTCCTCGCGGGAGGATCGGATACGCAGTATTTT.

This clonotype was found a few times. This sequence joins TRBV7-3 and TRBJ2-3, with 12 bases fitting TRBD2. The germline CDR1 and CDR2 sequences are SGHTA and FQGTGA. V was clipped by 4 bases and J by 3 bases; unmatched bases: 2. CDR3 size: 15 residues. The CDR3 region is CASSYTSGGTDTQYF. For the CDR3, the DNA is TGTGCCAGCAGCTATACTAGCGGGGGGACAGATACGCAGTATTTT.

This clonotype was recorded at least ten times. The chain's CDR3 is CSASFSNEQFF. DNA of the CDR3: TGCAGTGCTAGTTTTAGTAATGAGCAGTTCTTC. The chain is built from TRBV20-1 and TRBJ2-1; D not resolved. V dropped 3 bases and J dropped 7 bases, with 7 bases sitting between them. Germline loops: CDR1 DFQATT, CDR2 SNEGSKA (reference sequence). The CDR3 is 11 residues long.

This rearrangement joins TRBV3-1 to TRBJ2-7; D could derive from TRBD1 or TRBD2 (5 bases each). The V and J ends lost 4 bases and 6 bases respectively, with 22 bases between them. Germline loops: CDR1 LGHDT, CDR2 YNNKEL (reference sequence). This CDR3 spans 16 amino acids. The CDR3 DNA is TGTGCCAGCAGCCCGGGACGGGGCCCGAAACCCGGCGAGCAGTACTTC. This gives the protein CASSPGRGPKPGEQYF.

This clonotype was observed a single time. Likely a read error: the CDR3 ends without its conserved phenylalanine or tryptophan. The chain links TRBV15 to TRBJ2-1; 11 nucleotides align to TRBD2. Per germline, CDR1 LNHNV and CDR2 YYDKDF (reference sequence). The trim removed 3 bases at V and 5 bases at J, leaving 3 bases unmatched. The CDR3 loop spans 15 amino acids. The CDR3 DNA is TGTGCCACCAGCAGGGGGACTAGCGGACACAATGAGCAGTTCTGC. Protein: CATSRGTSGHNEQFC.

The V and J genes are TRBV2 and TRBJ1-5; tentative D call: TRBD1 (6 bases). The CDR3 has 14 amino acids. The V gene lost 6 bases and the J gene lost 1 base, with 10 bases spanning the gap. CDR1 and CDR2 (germline): SNHLY, FYNNEI. The CDR3, as DNA: TGTGCCAGCAGGGTCGACAGGAGCAATCAGCCCCAGCATTTT. Translating it yields CASRVDRSNQPQHF.

In its sample, this clonotype was seen a few times. A junction boundary mismatches the germline segment, possibly from a read error. The chain joins TRBV9 to TRBJ1-2, with D possibly TRBD1 on 6 matching bases. CDR1 and CDR2 (germline): SGDLS, YYNGEE. The CDR3 runs 14 residues. The CDR3 reads CASRAPDGGYGCTF. The CDR3 DNA sequence: TGTGCCAGCAGAGCACCGGACGGGGGCTATGGCTGCACCTTC.

The chain joins TRBV5-1 to TRBJ2-7; 7 nucleotides agree with TRBD2. CDR1 SGHRS and CDR2 YFSETQ come from the germline V gene. The CDR3 totals 17 residues. With V trimmed by 5 bases and J by 1 base, 15 bases remained unmatched. CDR3 protein: CASRNYPRGELSYEQYF. The CDR3 DNA is TGCGCCAGCAGGAATTACCCTCGGGGGGAGTTATCCTACGAGCAGTACTTC.

The sample holds a few counts of this clonotype. V usage is TRBV3-1 and J usage is TRBJ1-5, with no clear D. Per germline, CDR1 LGHDT and CDR2 YNNKEL (reference sequence). The ends were cut back, 1 base at V and 5 bases at J, with 6 bases in the middle. This CDR3 has 13 amino acids. The CDR3 region is CASSQASDQPQHF. In DNA, the CDR3 is TGTGCCAGCAGCCAAGCATCCGATCAGCCCCAGCATTTT.

The chain links TRBV5-1 to TRBJ2-3; D assignment may be TRBD1 or TRBD2 (5 bases each). The germline gives CDR1 SGHRS, CDR2 YFSETQ. V dropped 6 bases and J dropped 2 bases, with 13 bases sitting between them. The CDR3 spans 14 residues. Here the CDR3 reads CASTHGTDTDTQYF. For the CDR3, the DNA is TGCGCCAGCACCCATGGGACGGACACAGATACGCAGTATTTT. Full variable domain (missing parts from reference TRBV5-1 and TRBJ2-3): KAGVTQTPRYLIKTRGQQVTLSCSPISGHRSVSWYQQTPGQGLQFLFEYFSETQRNKGNFPGRFSGRQFSNSRSEMNVSTLELGDSALYLCASTHGTDTDTQYFGPGTRLTVL.

The rearrangement joins TRBV5-5 to TRBJ1-1; D not resolved. CDR1 and CDR2 from the germline V gene are SGHKS and YYEKEE (reference sequence). V was trimmed by 0 bases and J by 0 bases, leaving 9 bases between them. CDR3 length: 15 residues. The CDR3 sequence: CASSLVVNLNTEAFF. CDR3 coding DNA: TGTGCCAGCAGCTTGGTGGTGAATTTGAACACTGAAGCTTTCTTT.

The rearrangement uses TRBV27 and TRBJ1-5, with TRBD1 as a possible D gene (6 bases). CDR3 size: 15 residues. CDR1 and CDR2 from the germline V gene are MNHEY and SMNVEV (reference sequence). V was cut by 6 bases and J by 2 bases, with 14 bases left in between. The CDR3, as DNA: TGTGCCAGCAGGCCCAGGGGCCTAGGCAATCAGCCCCAGCATTTT. Protein sequence: CASRPRGLGNQPQHF.

The rearrangement joins TRBV30 to TRBJ2-1, with a tentative D call TRBD1 (6 bases). Trimming left V 2 bases short and J 4 bases short, with 9 bases between. CDR1 is GTSNPN, CDR2 SVGIG, per germline (reference sequence). The CDR3 has 13 residues. CDR3 DNA: TGTGCCTGGAGTCCAGGGGCTTACAATGAGCAGTTCTTC. Translating gives CAWSPGAYNEQFF.

As for this clonotype: The CDR3 carries no conserved terminal phenylalanine or tryptophan, so it likely arises from a read error. This chain uses TRBV7-9 with TRBJ2-1; 9 positions agree with TRBD1. Per germline, CDR1 SEHNR and CDR2 FQNEAQ (reference sequence). V shed 6 bases, J shed 7 bases, and the junction held 10 bases outside the gene matches. The CDR3 totals 15 residues. The CDR3 here is CASRTGQGSQNEQFV. CDR3 coding DNA: TGTGCCAGCAGGACCGGACAGGGGAGTCAAAATGAGCAGTTCGTC.

This clonotype was seen more than once but under ten times. The rearrangement links TRBV6-5 to TRBJ2-1; D is uncertain. This CDR3 region has 16 residues. With 2 bases removed from V and 0 bases from J, the gap between germline ends came to 11 bases. The germline V gene has CDR1 MNHEY and CDR2 SVGAGI. The CDR3 region has the DNA TGTGCCAGCAGTTACCGCCAAAGGAGCTCCTACAATGAGCAGTTCTTC. Translating it yields CASSYRQRSSYNEQFF.